A selection of T cell receptor beta chains follows, all from one sample in a study of T cells in Graves' hyperthyroidism and ophthalmopathy. TCRdb itself ran the multiplex PCR reads through MiXCR, one entry per CDR3 protein. Among roughly 840,000 distinct CDR3 sequences listed, 38% were seen once. The sequencing sample was made of blood. All receptors derive from a man in his late teens or twenties with Graves' hyperthyroidism. CDR3s include the opening cysteine and the closing phenylalanine or tryptophan. A D gene is named only where the DNA matches it firmly.

>TRBV19|NA
CASSIAQGNSPLHF
>TRBV5-1|NA
CASSPGTLTKETQYF
>TRBV15|NA
CATSSTSGSEQYF
>TRBV19|NA
CASGGFSGNTIYF
>TRBV29-1|NA
CSVDTAPGNEQYF
>TRBV29-1|TRBD2
CSVEVVGGEETQYF
>TRBV10-3|NA
CAISPTGGGASVLTF
>TRBV7-3|NA
CASSSSALNNEQFF
>TRBV7-8|NA
CASSLDSQMNTEAFF
>TRBV12-3/TRBV12-4|TRBD1
CASSLGTGSSPLHF
>TRBV10-3|TRBD2
CASSSHSGGGETQYF
>TRBV29-1|NA
CSPERYEQYF
>TRBV7-9|NA
CASNRDTSNQPQHF
>TRBV4-2|TRBD1
CASTTATGDATNEKLFF
>TRBV5-1|TRBD1
CASSAAGTGAANEKLFF
>TRBV2|NA
CASTRKAFMNTEAFF
>TRBV19|NA
CASSKAVHSGNTIYF
>TRBV6-5|TRBD1
CASSYRQGGDGYTF
>TRBV7-6|NA
CALALNGDQPQHF
>TRBV7-9|NA
CASGSRSYEQYF
>TRBV4-2|NA
CASSQDAGNTGELFF
>TRBV9|NA
CASSQGSNSNQPQHF
>TRBV10-3|TRBD2
CAISDGTSGGSGELFF
>TRBV10-3|TRBD2
CASSQAGLAGEVEQYF
>TRBV6-5|NA
CASSYEGNYGYTF
>TRBV7-2|NA
CASSQLAGDQYF
>TRBV12-3/TRBV12-4|NA
CASSYSTTGTYEQYF
>TRBV20-1|NA
CSARGVHGETQYF
>TRBV19|NA
CASGDVSNQPQHF
>TRBV7-9|NA
CASSPPDGAYEQYF
>TRBV29-1|TRBD2
CSVEGLAGYEQYF
>TRBV2|NA
CASSRNHEQYF
>TRBV9|TRBD1
CASSAPGQASSYEQYF
>TRBV2|NA
CASSESGGYTEAFF
>TRBV10-3|NA
CAISTKQETQYF
>TRBV2|NA
CASSLHGHEQYF
>TRBV13|NA
CASSLSIDRMDEQYF
>TRBV19|NA
CASSIAGHGSYEQYF
>TRBV24-1|NA
CVTSLRTNTEAFF
>TRBV10-3|NA
CASTVDGYEQYF
>TRBV15|NA
CATSRVRTEYGYTF
>TRBV7-2|NA
CASSLGAGDYEQYF
>TRBV12-3/TRBV12-4|TRBD1
CASSLSRRVTGATEAFF
>TRBV14|NA
CASSQDPGHRSGPYEQYF
>TRBV6-2/TRBV6-3|NA
CASSFSLVTGEQYF
>TRBV15|TRBD1
CATGKDRVYEHF
>TRBV7-2|TRBD1
CASSLPGQIFSNQPQHF
>TRBV6-5|NA
CASGQGPANEKLFF
>TRBV20-1|NA
CSAPHRDEQYF
>TRBV5-5|NA
CASSLGAGVNQPQHF
>TRBV29-1|NA
CSSQDVSNSPLHF
>TRBV7-7|TRBD1
CASSPTGFYEQYF
>TRBV5-4|NA
CASSLWQGQETQYF
>TRBV7-6|TRBD1
CASTSGTGGGETQYF
>TRBV29-1|NA
CSVRRAGDTQYF
>TRBV20-1|TRBD1
CSATGTGINSPLHF
>TRBV7-9|TRBD1
CASSPGDRVPNEQYF
>TRBV29-1|TRBD1
CSVRTGANQPQHF